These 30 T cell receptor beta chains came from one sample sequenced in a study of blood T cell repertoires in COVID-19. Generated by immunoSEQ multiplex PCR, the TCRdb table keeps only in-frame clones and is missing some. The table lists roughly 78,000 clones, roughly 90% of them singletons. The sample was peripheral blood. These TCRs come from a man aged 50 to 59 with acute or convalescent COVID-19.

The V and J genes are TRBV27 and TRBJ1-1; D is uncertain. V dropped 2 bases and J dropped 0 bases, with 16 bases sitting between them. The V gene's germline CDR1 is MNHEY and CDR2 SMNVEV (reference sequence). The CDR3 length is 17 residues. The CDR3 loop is CASSLTAHDPMNTEAFF. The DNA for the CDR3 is TGTGCCAGCAGTTTAACAGCCCACGACCCTATGAACACTGAAGCTTTCTTT.

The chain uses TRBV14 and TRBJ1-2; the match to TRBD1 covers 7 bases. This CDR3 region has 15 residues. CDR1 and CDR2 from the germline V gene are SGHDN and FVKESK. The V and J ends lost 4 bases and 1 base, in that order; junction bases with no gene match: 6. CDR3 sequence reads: CASSPPGQLNYGYTF. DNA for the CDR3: TGTGCCAGCAGCCCCCCGGGACAGCTTAACTATGGCTACACCTTC.

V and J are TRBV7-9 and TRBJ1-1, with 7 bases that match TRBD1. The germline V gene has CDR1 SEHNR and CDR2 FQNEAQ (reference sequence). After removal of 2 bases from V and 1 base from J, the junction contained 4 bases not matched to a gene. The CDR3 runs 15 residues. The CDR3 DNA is TGTGCCAGCAGCTTAAAGGGGGCGCGGAACACTGAAGCTTTCTTT. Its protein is CASSLKGARNTEAFF.

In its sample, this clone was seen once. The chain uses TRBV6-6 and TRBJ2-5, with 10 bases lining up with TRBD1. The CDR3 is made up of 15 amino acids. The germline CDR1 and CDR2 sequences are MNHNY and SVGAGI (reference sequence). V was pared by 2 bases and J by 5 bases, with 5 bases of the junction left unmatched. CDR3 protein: CASSYGDRGGETQYF. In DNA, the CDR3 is TGTGCCAGCAGTTACGGGGACAGGGGTGGCGAGACCCAGTACTTC.

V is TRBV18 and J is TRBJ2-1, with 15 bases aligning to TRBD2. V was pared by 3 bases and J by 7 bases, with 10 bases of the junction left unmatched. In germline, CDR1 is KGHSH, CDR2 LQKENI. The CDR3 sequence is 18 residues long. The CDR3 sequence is CASSPRTSGGAGWNEQFF. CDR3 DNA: TGTGCCAGCTCACCCCGGACTAGCGGGGGGGCCGGGTGGAATGAGCAGTTCTTC.

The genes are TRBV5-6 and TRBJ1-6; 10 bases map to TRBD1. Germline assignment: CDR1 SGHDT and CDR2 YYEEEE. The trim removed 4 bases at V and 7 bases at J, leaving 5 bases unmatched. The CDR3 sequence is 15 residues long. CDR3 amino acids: CASSEGQGRNSPLHF. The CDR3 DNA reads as TGTGCCAGCAGCGAGGGACAGGGGCGGAATTCACCCCTCCACTTT.

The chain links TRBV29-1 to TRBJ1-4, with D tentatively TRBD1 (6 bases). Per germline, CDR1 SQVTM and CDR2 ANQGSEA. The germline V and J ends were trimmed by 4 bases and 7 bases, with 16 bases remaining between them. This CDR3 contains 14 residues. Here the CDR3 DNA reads TGCAGCGTTGTTTTCAGGACAGACACTGAAAAACTGTTTTTT. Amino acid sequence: CSVVFRTDTEKLFF.

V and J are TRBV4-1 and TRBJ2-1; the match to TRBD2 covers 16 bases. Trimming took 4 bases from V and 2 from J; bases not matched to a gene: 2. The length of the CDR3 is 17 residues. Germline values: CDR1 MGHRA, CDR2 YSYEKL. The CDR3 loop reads CASSPGLAGGPYNEQFF. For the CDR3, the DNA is TGCGCCAGCAGCCCGGGACTAGCGGGGGGGCCCTACAATGAGCAGTTCTTC.

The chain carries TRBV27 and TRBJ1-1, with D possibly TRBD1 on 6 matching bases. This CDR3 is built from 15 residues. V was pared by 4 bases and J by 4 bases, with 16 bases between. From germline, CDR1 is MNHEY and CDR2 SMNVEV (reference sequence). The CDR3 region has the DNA TGTGCCAGCAGTTGGGGACAAGGGGGTGGCACTGAAGCTTTCTTT. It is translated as CASSWGQGGGTEAFF.

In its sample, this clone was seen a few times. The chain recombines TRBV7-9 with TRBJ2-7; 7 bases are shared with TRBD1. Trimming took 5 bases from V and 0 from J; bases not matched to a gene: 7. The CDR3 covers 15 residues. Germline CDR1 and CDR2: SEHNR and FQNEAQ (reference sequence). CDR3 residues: CASSIRDRDSYEQYF. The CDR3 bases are TGTGCCAGCAGCATCCGAGACAGGGACTCCTACGAGCAGTACTTC.

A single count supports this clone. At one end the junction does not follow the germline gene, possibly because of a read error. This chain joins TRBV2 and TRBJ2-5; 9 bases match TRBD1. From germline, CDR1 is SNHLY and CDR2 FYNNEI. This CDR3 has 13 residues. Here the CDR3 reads CASREDRGETQYF. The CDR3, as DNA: TGTGCCAGCAGAGAAGACAGGGGGGAGACCCAGTACTTC.

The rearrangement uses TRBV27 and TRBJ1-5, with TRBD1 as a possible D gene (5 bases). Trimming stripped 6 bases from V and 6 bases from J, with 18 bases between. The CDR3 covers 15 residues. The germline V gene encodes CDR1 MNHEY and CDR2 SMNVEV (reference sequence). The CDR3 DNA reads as TGTGCCAGCAGGCCTTCGTTGGGGCCGGGTCAGCCCCAGCATTTT. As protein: CASRPSLGPGQPQHF.

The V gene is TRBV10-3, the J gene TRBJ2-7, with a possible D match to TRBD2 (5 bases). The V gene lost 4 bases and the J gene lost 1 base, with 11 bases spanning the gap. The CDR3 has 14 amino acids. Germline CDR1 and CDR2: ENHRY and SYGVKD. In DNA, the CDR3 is TGTGCCATCAGTGGATTGGGAGATTCCTACGAGCAGTACTTC. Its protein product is CAISGLGDSYEQYF.

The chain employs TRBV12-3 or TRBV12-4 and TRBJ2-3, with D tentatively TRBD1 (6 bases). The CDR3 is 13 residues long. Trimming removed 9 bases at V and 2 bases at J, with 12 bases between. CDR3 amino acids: CASSRGSTDTQYF. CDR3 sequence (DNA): TGTGCCAGTTCCAGGGGCTCCACAGATACGCAGTATTTT.

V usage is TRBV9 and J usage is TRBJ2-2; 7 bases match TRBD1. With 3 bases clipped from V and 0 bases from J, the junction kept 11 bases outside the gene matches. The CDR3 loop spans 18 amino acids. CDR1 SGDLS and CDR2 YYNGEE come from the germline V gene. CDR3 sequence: CASSGQGRSHANTGELFF. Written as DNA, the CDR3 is TGTGCCAGCAGCGGACAGGGTAGGTCGCACGCGAACACCGGGGAGCTGTTTTTT.

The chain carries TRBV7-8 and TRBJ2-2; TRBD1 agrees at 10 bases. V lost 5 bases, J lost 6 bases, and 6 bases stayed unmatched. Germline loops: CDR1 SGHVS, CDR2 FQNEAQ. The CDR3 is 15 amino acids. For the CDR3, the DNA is TGTGCCAGCAGCCGCGGACAGGGGGTACCCGGGGAGCTGTTTTTT. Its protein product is CASSRGQGVPGELFF. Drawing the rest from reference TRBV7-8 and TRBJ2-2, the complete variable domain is GAGVSQSPRYKVAKRGQDVALRCDPISGHVSLFWYQQALGQGPEFLTYFQNEAQLDKSGLPSDRFFAERPEGSVSTLKIQRTQQEDSAVYLCASSRGQGVPGELFFGEGSRLTVL.

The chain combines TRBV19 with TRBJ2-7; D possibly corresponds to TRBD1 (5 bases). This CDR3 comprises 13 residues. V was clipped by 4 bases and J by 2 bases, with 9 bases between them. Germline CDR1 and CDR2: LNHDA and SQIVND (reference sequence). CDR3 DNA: TGTGCCAGTAGTAAGACAGAGCCCTACGAGCAGTACTTC. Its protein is CASSKTEPYEQYF.

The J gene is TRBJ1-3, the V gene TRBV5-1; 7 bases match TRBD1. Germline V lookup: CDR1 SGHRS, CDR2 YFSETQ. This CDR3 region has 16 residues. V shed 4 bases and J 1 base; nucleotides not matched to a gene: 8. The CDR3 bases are TGCGCCAGCAGCATAGGGACAGCCATATCTGGAAACACCATATATTTT. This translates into CASSIGTAISGNTIYF. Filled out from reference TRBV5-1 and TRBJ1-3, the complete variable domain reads KAGVTQTPRYLIKTRGQQVTLSCSPISGHRSVSWYQQTPGQGLQFLFEYFSETQRNKGNFPGRFSGRQFSNSRSEMNVSTLELGDSALYLCASSIGTAISGNTIYFGEGSWLTVV.

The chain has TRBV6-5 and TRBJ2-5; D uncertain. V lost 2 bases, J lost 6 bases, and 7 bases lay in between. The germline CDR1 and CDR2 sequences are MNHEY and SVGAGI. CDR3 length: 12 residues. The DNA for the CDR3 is TGTGCCAGCAGTTACGGTGGCCAGACCCAGTACTTC. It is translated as CASSYGGQTQYF.

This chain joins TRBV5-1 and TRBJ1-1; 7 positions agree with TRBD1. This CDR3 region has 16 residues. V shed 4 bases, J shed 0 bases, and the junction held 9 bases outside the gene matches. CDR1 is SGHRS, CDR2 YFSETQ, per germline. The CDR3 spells CASSETGTAMNTEAFF. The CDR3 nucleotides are TGCGCCAGCAGCGAAACCGGGACAGCGATGAACACTGAAGCTTTCTTT. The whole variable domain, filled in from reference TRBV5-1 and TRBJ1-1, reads KAGVTQTPRYLIKTRGQQVTLSCSPISGHRSVSWYQQTPGQGLQFLFEYFSETQRNKGNFPGRFSGRQFSNSRSEMNVSTLELGDSALYLCASSETGTAMNTEAFFGQGTRLTVV.

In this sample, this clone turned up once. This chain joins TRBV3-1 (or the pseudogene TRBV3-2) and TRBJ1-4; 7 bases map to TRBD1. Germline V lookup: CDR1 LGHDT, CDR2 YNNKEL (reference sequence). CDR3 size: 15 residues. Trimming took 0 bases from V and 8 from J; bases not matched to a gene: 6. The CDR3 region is CASSQEGGKREKLFF. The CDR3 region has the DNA TGTGCCAGCAGCCAAGAAGGGGGCAAACGGGAAAAACTGTTTTTT.

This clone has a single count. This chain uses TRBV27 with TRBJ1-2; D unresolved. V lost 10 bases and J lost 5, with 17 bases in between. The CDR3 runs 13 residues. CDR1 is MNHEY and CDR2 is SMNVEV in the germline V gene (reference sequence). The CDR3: CATYSPYQYGYTF. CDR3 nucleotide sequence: TGTGCCACTTACTCGCCCTACCAATATGGCTACACCTTC.

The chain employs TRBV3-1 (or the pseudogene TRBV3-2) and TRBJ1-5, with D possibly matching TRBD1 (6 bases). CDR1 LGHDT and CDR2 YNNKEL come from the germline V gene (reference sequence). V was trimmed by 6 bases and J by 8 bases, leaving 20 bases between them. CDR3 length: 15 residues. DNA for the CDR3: TGTGCCAGCAGTAAGGGGGGGGGCGCGTTGAAGCCCCAGCATTTT. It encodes CASSKGGGALKPQHF.

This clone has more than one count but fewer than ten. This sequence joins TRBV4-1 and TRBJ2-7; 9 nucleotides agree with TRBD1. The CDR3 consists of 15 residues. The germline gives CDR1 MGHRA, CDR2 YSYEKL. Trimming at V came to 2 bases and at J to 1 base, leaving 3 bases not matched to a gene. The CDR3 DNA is TGCGCCAGCAGCCAAACGGGACAGGGTTCCTACGAGCAGTACTTC. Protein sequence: CASSQTGQGSYEQYF.

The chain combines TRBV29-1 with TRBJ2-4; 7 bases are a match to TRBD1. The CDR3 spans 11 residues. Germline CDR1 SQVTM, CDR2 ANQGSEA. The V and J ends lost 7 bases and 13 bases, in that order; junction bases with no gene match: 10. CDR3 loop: CSARTGGHQYF. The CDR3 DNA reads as TGCAGCGCACGGACAGGTGGGCACCAGTACTTC.

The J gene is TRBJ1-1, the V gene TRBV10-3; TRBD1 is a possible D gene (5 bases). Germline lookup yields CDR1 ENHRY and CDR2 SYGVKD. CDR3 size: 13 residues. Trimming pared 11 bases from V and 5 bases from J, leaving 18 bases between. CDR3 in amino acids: CASLGQGRTEAFF. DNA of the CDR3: TGTGCCTCCCTAGGGCAGGGAAGAACTGAAGCTTTCTTT.

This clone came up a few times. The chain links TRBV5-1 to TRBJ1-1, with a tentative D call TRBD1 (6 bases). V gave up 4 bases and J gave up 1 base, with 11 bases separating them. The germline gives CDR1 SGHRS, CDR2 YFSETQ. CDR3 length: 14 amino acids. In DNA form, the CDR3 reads TGCGCCAGCAGCCAAGCCAGGGGGAACACTGAAGCTTTCTTT. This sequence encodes CASSQARGNTEAFF.

In nucleotides, the CDR3 is TGTGCCAGTAGTATAGCCAGGGCCGGTATGGAGACCCAGTACTTC. Amino acids: CASSIARAGMETQYF. The rearrangement links TRBV19 to TRBJ2-5; tentatively, D is TRBD1 (5 bases). Trimming took 1 base from V and 5 from J, leaving 14 bases between them. The CDR3 runs 15 residues. Germline CDR1 is LNHDA and CDR2 is SQIVND (reference sequence). Drawing the rest from reference TRBV19 and TRBJ2-5, the complete variable domain is DGGITQSPKYLFRKEGQNVTLSCEQNLNHDAMYWYRQDPGQGLRLIYYSQIVNDFQKGDIAEGYSVSREKKESFPLTVTSAQKNPTAFYLCASSIARAGMETQYFGPGTRLLVL.

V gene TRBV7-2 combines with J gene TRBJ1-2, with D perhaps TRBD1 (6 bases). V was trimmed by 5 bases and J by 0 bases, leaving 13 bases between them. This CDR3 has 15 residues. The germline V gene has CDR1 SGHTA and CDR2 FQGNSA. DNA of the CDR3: TGTGCCAGCAGCCCACGGACAGTTACTAACTATGGCTACACCTTC. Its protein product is CASSPRTVTNYGYTF.

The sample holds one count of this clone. The CDR3 spells CASSLGGQGAPYEQYF. The CDR3 DNA is TGTGCCAGCAGCTTAGGGGGACAGGGGGCCCCCTACGAGCAGTACTTC. This chain joins TRBV11-3 and TRBJ2-7, with 12 positions matching TRBD1. Germline V lookup: CDR1 SGHNT, CDR2 YENEEA. V was pared by 1 base and J by 2 bases, with 3 bases of the junction left unmatched. CDR3 length: 16 amino acids.